This entry is about one T cell receptor (beta chain). This entry belongs to a study of blood T cell repertoires in COVID-19. Assay: immunoSEQ multiplex PCR; the TCRdb copy retains only in-frame clones and omits some. Here the sample spans roughly 150,000 clones, roughly 84% being singletons. V dropped 1 base and J dropped 2 bases, with 20 bases sitting between them. The CDR3 contains 18 residues. Per the germline V gene, CDR1 is SGHTA and CDR2 is FQGNSA. This TCR derives from a human donor in a cohort sampled during active COVID-19. V is TRBV7-2 and J is TRBJ2-5; weak D call: TRBD2 (6 bases). Sequencing was done on a sample of peripheral blood. CDR3 DNA sequence: TGTGCCAGCAGCTTAGGACTAAACACAGCGGGTCGTCAAGAGACCCAGTACTTC. It encodes CASSLGLNTAGRQETQYF.